This TCR beta chain came from a study of OX40 agonist ivuxolimab in advanced cancers. Looking at the study overall: Intravenous ivuxolimab at 0.01 to 10 mg/kg was given to patients every 2 weeks. Three patients, one with hepatocellular carcinoma and two with cutaneous melanoma, responded partially. Findings and caveats of the study: Some patients without response likewise showed low normalized clonal expansion.

Method: immunoSEQ multiplex PCR; TCRdb's copy keeps in-frame clones and lacks some. The data hold tens of thousands of clones, with approximately 95% observed a single time. Remarks on this clone: The antigen remains unidentified.

This clonotype originated in an adult with an advanced solid tumor such as melanoma, head and neck, liver or kidney cancer. Sequenced material: CD4+ or CD8+ T cells sorted from blood, taken in a trial of the OX40 agonist ivuxolimab.

As DNA, the CDR3 is TGTGCCAGCAGCTTAAATCCTAACTCTGGGGCCAACGTCCTGACTTTC. Translating it yields CASSLNPNSGANVLTF. This rearrangement joins TRBV7-8 to TRBJ2-6; no clear D gene. V was cut by 2 bases and J by 0 bases, with 8 bases left in between. The CDR3 sequence is 16 residues long. Per germline, CDR1 SGHVS and CDR2 FQNEAQ.